This TCR beta chain was identified during a study (dated by TCRdb to 2015 to 2017). The study in broad terms: The study set out to test whether tumor-infiltrating Tregs in breast cancer get recruited from blood Tregs or are instead converted in situ from other CD4+ T cell subsets. The full study reports these points: The TCR gene usage of tumor memory CD4+ T cells clustered together with blood and lymph node memory CD4+ cells and with lymph node naive CD4+ cells. The TCR alpha and beta sequences of tumor-infiltrating Tregs showed the greatest overlap with tumor naive CD4+ T cells, followed by blood naive CD4+ T cells. The validation in the larger cohort was limited to a single TCR beta V-J rearrangement instead of whole repertoires.

Trimming accounts for 0 bases at V and 5 bases at J, while the number of junction bases matched to no gene is 3. Looking up the germline V gene yields CDR1 SGHRS and CDR2 YFSETQ. From its cysteine to its phenylalanine, the CDR3 spans 14 amino acids. Only the CDR3 region is kept as DNA, spanning 42 bases read in frame from base 1. CD4+CD45RO+CD25- cells were isolated as memory CD4+ T cells. Tregs, naive and memory CD4+ T cells from tumor, blood and ipsilateral draining lymph nodes of 5 or 6 breast cancer patients underwent full-length TCR alpha and beta sequencing. Tumor tissue and lymph nodes from ipsilateral axillary dissection were perfused with PBS, minced and digested with collagenase I and hyaluronidase. Ficoll density gradient centrifugation was used to isolate mononuclear cells from either lymph nodes or around 50 ml of peripheral blood. A purity exceeding 90% was confirmed by FACS for the sorted cell populations.

This clonotype was seen a few times. Its antigen remains undetermined. Base qualities are not at hand, and no much larger clone is one base apart. Amplification of full-length TCR variable regions was done by 5' RACE PCR using constant-region reverse primers, and this step was followed by semi-nested PCR with Nested Universal Primer A. Using the ReliaPrep RNA Cell Miniprep System, total RNA was extracted, and the SMARTer RACE 5'/3' Kit was then used to reverse transcribe the RNA into 5'RACE-ready cDNA. Multiplex adaptors were used to barcode full-length TCR alpha and beta libraries, and the barcoded libraries were sequenced on an Illumina MiSeq. On the authors' methods: For each of nine subset-tissue groups, sequencing data from the five patients were combined, and the groups were compared by unsupervised clustering of TCR gene usage. Repertoire similarity was calculated with the Morisita-Horn index, weighting shared sequences by their contribution to each repertoire. The public sequencing data were trimmed at Q25 with fastp and processed into clonotypes with MiXCR by TCRdb, which kept only in-frame beta chains. Rows matching on CDR3 protein sequence are summarized as one entry with the most common DNA and genes. TCRdb, not the original authors, processed these V and J calls. The sample data list 50,000 to 80,000 distinct CDR3 sequences, and 20% to 25% of these were observed just once. The leading ten clones occupy 2.5% to 3% of the sample.

This receptor was identified in a female donor with breast cancer. Sequencing was carried out using memory CD4+ T cells sorted from a lymph node. The sample's cell subset or site label, in plain terms: memory CD4+ T cells, CD4+CD45RO+CD25-. This chain joins TRBV5-1 to TRBJ2-7, and 9 bases in between align with TRBD1. The CDR3 here reads CASSLGQGVHEQYF. The DNA sequence is as follows: TGCGCCAGCAGCTTGGGACAGGGGGTCCACGAGCAGTACTTC.